The clone carrying this T cell receptor beta chain is deemed medium-sized (0.01 to 0.1%). This CDR3 contains 14 residues. Germline lookup yields CDR1 SEHNR and CDR2 FQNEAQ (reference sequence). The V end was cut by 1 base, the J end by 7 bases, with 13 bases between. The data were produced by immunoSEQ multiplex PCR, yet TCRdb's version contains in-frame clones alone and is incomplete. Of 55,000 to 80,000 clones listed, around 90% are singletons. The sample belongs to a study of T cell changes during pregnancy in multiple sclerosis. The TCR originated in a female donor in good health, enrolled as a control in a pregnancy study. Sequenced material: peripheral blood, taken after pregnancy. The rearrangement links TRBV7-9 to TRBJ1-1; D is uncertain. The CDR3: CASSLGYEVDEAFF. In DNA, the CDR3 is TGTGCCAGCAGCTTAGGGTATGAGGTTGATGAAGCTTTCTTT.